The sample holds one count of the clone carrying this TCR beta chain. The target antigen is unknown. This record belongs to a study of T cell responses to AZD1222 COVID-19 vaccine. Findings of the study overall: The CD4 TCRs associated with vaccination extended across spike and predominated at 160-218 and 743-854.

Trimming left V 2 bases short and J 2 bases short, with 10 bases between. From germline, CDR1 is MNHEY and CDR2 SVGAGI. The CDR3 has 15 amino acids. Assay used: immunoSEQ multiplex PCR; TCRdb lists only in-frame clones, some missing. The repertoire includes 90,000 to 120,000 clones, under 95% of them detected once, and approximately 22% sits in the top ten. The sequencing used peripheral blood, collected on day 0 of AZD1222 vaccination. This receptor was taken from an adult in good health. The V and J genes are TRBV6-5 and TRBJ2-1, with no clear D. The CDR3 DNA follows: TGTGCCAGCAGTTACAGGGATACGCCCTACAATGAGCAGTTCTTC. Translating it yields CASSYRDTPYNEQFF.